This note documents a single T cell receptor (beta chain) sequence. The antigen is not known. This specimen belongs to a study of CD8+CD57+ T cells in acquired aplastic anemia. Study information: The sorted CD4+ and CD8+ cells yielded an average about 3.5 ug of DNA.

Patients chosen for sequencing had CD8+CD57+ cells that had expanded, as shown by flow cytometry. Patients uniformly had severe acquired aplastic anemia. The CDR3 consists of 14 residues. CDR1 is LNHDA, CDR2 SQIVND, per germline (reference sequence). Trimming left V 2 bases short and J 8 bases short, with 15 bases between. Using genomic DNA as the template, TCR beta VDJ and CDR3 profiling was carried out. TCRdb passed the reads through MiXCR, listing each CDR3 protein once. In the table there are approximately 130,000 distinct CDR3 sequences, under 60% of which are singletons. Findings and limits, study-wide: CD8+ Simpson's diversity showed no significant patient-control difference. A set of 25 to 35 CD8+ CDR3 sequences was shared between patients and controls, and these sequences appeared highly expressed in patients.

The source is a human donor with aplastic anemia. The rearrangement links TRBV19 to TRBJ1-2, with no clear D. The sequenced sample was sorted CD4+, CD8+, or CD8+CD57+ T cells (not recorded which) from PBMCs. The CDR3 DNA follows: TGTGCCAGTAGTATACAAGCAGGTATGAGAGGCTACACCTTC. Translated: CASSIQAGMRGYTF. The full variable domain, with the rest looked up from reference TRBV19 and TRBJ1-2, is DGGITQSPKYLFRKEGQNVTLSCEQNLNHDAMYWYRQDPGQGLRLIYYSQIVNDFQKGDIAEGYSVSREKKESFPLTVTSAQKNPTAFYLCASSIQAGMRGYTFGSGTRLTVV.